The sequence of this TCR beta chain was determined in a study of sequential checkpoint blockade in melanoma. For the study at large: Randomization was 1:1 between first-line nivolumab→ipilimumab and ipilimumab→nivolumab. Twenty-two patients had matched tumor biopsies before treatment and at week 13 after nivolumab or ipilimumab alone.

Treatment here: randomized to nivolumab then ipilimumab (arm A) or the reverse (arm B). Measured with immunoSEQ multiplex PCR; TCRdb has only the in-frame clones, and not every one. The sample has more than 5,500 clones; about a fifth are singletons. This clone was observed a handful of times. Its antigen is still unknown. Study observations and caveats: In arm A, pretreatment tumor clonality was associated with response.

This TCR was sampled from a human donor with melanoma. Sequencing was performed on tumor tissue (inferred from file names), taken from a patient given nivolumab and ipilimumab in sequence.

The CDR3 coding sequence is TGTGCCAGCAGCCCCAGTTTCACCAGGAGTCCTTCTGGCTACACCTTC. Translation gives CASSPSFTRSPSGYTF. The chain combines TRBV11-3 with TRBJ1-2; D unresolved. Between the trimmed V and J ends, which lost 5 bases and 7 bases, there was a span of 23 bases. CDR1 SGHNT and CDR2 YENEEA come from the germline V gene. This CDR3 comprises 16 residues.